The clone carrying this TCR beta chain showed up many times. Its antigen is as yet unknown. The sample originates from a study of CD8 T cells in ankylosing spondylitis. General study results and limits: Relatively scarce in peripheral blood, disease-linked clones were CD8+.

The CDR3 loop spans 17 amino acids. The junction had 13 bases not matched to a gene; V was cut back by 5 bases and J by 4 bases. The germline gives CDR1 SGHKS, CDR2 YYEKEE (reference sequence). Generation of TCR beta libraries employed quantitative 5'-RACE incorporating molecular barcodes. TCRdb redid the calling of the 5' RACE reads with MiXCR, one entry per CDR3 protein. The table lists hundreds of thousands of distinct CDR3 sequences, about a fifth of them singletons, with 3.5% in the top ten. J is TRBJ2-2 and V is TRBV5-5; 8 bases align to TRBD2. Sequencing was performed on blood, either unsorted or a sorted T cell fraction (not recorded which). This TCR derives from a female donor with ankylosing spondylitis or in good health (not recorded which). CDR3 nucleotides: TGTGCCAGCAGGCAGTCTGCGGGAGGATCTTTCACCGGGGAGCTGTTTTTT. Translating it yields CASRQSAGGSFTGELFF.